This TCR beta chain derives from a study of blood T cell repertoires in COVID-19. Study context: The study drew acute and convalescent COVID-19 samples from the United States, Italy and Spain. Nucleic acid was either cDNA or gDNA, and it came from T cells, B-cell-depleted T cells, or PBMCs.

This CDR3 contains 16 residues. V shed 2 bases and J 4 bases; nucleotides not matched to a gene: 9. Germline CDR1 and CDR2: MDHEN and SYDVKM. Original processing methods: It was from reference gene primer amplification that nucleated cell counts were estimated. Clones were read by immunoSEQ multiplex PCR, and TCRdb kept only the in-frame ones, dropping some. V and J calls and clone size are given by that table; D and trimming were obtained from the DNA. Here the sample spans about 250,000 clones, 75% to 90% being singletons. The chain combines TRBV28 with TRBJ2-7; TRBD2 matches 9 bases. The sequence derives from a woman aged 25 to 45 with active or convalescent COVID-19. The sequencing sample was made of peripheral blood. The DNA for the CDR3 is TGTGCCAGCAGTTTAGTGTCTGGGCGGGGGGGGTACGAGCAGTACTTC. Protein product: CASSLVSGRGGYEQYF.